Sequencing of this T cell receptor (beta chain) was carried out in a study of radiotherapy plus CTLA-4 blockade in lung cancer. Assay: immunoSEQ multiplex PCR; the TCRdb copy retains only in-frame clones and omits some. Of 40,000 to 55,000 clones listed, 77% were seen once; the top ten hold about 2.7%. This clonotype was sampled from a human donor with non-small cell lung cancer whose response to radiotherapy plus ipilimumab could not be evaluated. Here the sequenced sample was peripheral blood, taken from a patient treated with radiotherapy plus ipilimumab.

The CDR3 spells CASSVQGVSNEKLFF. The CDR3 DNA follows: TGCGCCAGCAGCGTCCAGGGGGTTTCTAATGAAAAACTGTTTTTT. V is TRBV5-1 and J is TRBJ1-4; 7 nucleotides align to TRBD1. The CDR3 covers 15 residues. The V segment lost 4 bases and the J segment 3 bases; nucleotides outside the gene matches: 6. Per the germline V gene, CDR1 is SGHRS and CDR2 is YFSETQ.